This T cell receptor (beta chain) was identified in a study of T cell repertoires in cytomegalovirus infection. Study at large: It was the public TCR beta signatures that indicated both CMV infection and matching HLA type.

Regarding this clonotype: Its target is not known.

This CDR3 contains 12 residues. Germline CDR1 ENHRY, CDR2 SYGVKD. V gave up 6 bases and J gave up 4 bases, with 9 bases separating them. Via MiXCR, TCRdb re-called the reads, giving one row per CDR3 protein. The data contain some 390,000 distinct CDR3 sequences, about a sixth of them singletons. Points from the study as a whole: The response measured ex vivo was dominated by TCR beta clonotypes (HLA-C-restricted and CMV-specific). The study identified carriers of CMV plus the relevant HLA from cumulative public TCR beta family frequency.

The chain employs TRBV10-3 and TRBJ2-5; D remains unclear. Sequencing was carried out using PBMCs. The origin of this receptor is a human donor in good health (CMV status not recorded). Some clones in this sample may be carry-over from other donors' samples. The CDR3 spells CAISDSRETQYF. The CDR3 nucleotides read TGTGCCATCAGCGACTCACGAGAGACCCAGTACTTC.